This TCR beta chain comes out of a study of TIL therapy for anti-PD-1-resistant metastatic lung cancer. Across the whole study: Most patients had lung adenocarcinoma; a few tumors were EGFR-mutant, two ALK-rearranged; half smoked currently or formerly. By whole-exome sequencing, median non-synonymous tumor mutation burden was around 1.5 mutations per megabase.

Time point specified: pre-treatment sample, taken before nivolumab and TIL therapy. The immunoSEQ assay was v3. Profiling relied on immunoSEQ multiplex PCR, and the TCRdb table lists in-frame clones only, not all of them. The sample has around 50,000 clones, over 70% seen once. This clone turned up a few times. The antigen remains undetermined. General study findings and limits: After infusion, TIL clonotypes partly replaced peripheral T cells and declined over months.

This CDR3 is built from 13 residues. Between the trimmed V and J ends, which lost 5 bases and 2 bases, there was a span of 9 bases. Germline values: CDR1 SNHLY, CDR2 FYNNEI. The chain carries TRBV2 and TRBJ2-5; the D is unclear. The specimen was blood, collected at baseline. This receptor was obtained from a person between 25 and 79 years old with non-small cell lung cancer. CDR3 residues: CASSPEGQETQYF. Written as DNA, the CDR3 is TGTGCCAGCAGTCCCGAAGGGCAAGAGACCCAGTACTTC.